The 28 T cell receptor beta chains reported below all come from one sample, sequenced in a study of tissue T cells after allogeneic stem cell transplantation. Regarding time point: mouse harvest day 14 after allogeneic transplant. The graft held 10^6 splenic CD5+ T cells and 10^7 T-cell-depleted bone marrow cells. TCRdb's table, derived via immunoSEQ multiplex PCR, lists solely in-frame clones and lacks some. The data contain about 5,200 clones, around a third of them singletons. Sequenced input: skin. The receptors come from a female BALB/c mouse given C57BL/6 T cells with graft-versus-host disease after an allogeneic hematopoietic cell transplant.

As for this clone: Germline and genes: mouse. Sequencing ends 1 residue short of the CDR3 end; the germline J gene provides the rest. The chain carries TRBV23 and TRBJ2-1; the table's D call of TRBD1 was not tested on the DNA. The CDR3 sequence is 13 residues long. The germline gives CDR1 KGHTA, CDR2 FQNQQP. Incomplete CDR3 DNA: TGCTCCAGCAGTCAATCCAGGGCCAGTGAGCAGTTC. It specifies CSSSQSRASEQF. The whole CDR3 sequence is CSSSQSRASEQFF.

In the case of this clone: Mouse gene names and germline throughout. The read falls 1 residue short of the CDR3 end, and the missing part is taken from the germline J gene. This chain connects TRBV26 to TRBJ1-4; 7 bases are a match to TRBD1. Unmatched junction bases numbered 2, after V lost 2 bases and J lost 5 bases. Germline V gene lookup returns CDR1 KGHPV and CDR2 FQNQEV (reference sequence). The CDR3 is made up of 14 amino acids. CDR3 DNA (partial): TGTGCCAGCAGTCTGCAACAGGGGAACGAAAGATTATTT. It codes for CASSLQQGNERLF. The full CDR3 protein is CASSLQQGNERLFF.

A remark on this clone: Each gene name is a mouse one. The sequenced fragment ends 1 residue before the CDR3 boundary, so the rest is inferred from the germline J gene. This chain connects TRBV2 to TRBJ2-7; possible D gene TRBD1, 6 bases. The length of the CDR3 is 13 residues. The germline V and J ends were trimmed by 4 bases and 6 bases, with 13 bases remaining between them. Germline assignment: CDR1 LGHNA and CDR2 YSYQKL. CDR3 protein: CASSRFRGGEQYF. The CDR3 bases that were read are TGTGCCAGCAGCCGTTTCAGGGGTGGTGAACAGTAC.

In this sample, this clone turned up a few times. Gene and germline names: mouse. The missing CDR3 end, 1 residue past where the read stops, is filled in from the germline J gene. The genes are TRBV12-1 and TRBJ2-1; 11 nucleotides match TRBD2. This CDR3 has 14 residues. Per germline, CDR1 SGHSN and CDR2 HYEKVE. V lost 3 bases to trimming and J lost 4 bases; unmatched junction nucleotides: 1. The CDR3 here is CASSWDWGYAEQFF. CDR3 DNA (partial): TGTGCCAGCTCTTGGGACTGGGGGTATGCTGAGCAGTTC.

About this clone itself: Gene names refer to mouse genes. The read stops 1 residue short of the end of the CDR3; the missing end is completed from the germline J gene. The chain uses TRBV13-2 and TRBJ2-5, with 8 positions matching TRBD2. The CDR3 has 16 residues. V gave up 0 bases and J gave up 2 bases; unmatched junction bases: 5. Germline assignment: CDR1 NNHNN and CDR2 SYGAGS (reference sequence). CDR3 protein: CASGDASGGTQDTQYF. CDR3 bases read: TGTGCCAGCGGTGATGCGTCTGGGGGGACCCAAGACACCCAGTAC.

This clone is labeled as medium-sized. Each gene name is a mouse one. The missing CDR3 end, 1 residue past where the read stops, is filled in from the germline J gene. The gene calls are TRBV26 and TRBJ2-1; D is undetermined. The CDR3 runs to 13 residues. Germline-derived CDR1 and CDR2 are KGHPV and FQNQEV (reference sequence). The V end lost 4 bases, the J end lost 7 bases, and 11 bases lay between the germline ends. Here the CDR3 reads CASSPSGEAEQFF. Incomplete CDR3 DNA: TGTGCCAGCAGTCCTTCCGGGGAGGCTGAGCAGTTC.

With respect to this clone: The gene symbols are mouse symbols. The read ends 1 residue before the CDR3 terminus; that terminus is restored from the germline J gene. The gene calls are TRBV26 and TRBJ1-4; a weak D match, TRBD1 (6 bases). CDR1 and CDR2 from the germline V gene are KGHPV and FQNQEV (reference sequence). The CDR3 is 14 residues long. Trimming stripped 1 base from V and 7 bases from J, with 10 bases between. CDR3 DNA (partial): TGTGCCAGCAGTCTGTTGGGGGCGAGCGAAAGATTATTT. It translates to CASSLLGASERLF. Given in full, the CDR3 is CASSLLGASERLFF.

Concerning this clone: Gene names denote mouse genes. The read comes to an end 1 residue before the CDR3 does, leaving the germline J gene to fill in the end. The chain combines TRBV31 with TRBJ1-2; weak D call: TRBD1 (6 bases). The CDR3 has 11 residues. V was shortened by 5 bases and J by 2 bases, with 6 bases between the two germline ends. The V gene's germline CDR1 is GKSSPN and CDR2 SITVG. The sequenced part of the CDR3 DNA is TGTGCCTGGGGACAGAACTCCGACTACACC. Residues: CAWGQNSDYT. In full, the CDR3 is CAWGQNSDYTF.

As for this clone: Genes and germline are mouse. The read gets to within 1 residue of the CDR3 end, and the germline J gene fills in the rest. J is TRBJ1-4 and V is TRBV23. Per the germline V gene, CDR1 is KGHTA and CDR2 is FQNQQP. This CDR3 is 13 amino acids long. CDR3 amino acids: CSSSQEARERLFF. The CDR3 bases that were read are TGCTCCAGCAGTCAAGAGGCCCGGGAAAGATTATTT.

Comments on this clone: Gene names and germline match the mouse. CDR3 bases read: TGTGCCAGCAGTATCTACAGATCTAGTGCAGAAACGCTGTAT. Translated, it gives CASSIYRSSAETLY. The full CDR3 protein reads CASSIYRSSAETLYF. V gene TRBV19 combines with J gene TRBJ2-3; D uncertain. The read ends 1 residue shy of where the CDR3 ends; the end is completed using the germline J gene. This CDR3 has 15 residues. Germline CDR1 is FNHDT and CDR2 is SITEND (reference sequence). Between the trimmed V and J ends, which lost 2 bases and 0 bases, there was a span of 10 bases. The full variable domain, with the rest looked up from reference TRBV19 and TRBJ2-3, is GGIITQTPKFLIGQEGQKLTLKCQQNFNHDTMYWYRQDSGKGLRLIYYSITENDLQKGDLSEGYDASREKKSSFSLTVTSAQKNEMAVFLCASSIYRSSAETLYFGSGTRLTVL.

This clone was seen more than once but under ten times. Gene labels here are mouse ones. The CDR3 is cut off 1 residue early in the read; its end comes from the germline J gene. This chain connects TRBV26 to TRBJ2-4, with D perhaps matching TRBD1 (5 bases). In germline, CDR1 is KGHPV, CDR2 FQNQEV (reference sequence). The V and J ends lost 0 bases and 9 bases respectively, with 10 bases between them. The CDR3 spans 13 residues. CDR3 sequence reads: CASSLSGEGTLYF. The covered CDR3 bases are TGTGCCAGCAGTCTGTCAGGGGAGGGGACCTTGTAC.

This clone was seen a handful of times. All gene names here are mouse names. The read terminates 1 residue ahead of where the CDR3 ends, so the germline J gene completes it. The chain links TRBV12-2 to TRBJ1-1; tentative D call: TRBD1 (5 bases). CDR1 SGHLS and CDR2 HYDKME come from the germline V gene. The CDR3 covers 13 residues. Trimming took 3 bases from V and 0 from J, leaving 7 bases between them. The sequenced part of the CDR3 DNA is TGTGCCAGCTCTGGGGGTGCAAACACAGAAGTCTTC. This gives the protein CASSGGANTEVF. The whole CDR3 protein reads CASSGGANTEVFF.

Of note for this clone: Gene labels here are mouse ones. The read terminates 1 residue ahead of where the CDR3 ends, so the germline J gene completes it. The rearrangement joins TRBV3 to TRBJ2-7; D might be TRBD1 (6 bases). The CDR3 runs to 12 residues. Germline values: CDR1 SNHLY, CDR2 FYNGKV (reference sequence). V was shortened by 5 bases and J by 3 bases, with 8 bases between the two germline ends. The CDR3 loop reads CASSTDSYEQYF. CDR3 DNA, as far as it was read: TGTGCCAGCAGCACGGACAGCTATGAACAGTAC.

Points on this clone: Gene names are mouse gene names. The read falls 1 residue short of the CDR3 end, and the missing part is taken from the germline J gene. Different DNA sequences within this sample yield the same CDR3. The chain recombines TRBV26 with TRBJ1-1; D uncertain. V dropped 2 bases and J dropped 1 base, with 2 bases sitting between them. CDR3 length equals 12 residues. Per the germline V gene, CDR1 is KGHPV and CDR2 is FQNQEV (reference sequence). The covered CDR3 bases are TGTGCCAGCAGTCTGGGGAACACAGAAGTCTTC. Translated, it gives CASSLGNTEVF. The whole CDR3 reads CASSLGNTEVFF.

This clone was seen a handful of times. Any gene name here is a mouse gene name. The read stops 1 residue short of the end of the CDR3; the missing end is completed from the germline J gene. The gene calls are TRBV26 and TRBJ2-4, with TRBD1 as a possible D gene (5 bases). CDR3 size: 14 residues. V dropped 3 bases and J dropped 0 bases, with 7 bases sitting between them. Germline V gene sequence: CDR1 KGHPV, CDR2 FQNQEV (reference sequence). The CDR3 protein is CASSLQGSQNTLYF. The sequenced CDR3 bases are TGTGCCAGCAGTCTTCAGGGCAGTCAAAACACCTTGTAC. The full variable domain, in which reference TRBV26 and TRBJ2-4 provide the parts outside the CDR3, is NSKVIQTPRYLVKGQGQKAKMRCIPEKGHPVVFWYQQNKNNEFKFLINFQNQEVLQQIDMTEKRFSAECPSNSPCSLEIQSSEAGDSALYLCASSLQGSQNTLYFGAGTRLSVL.

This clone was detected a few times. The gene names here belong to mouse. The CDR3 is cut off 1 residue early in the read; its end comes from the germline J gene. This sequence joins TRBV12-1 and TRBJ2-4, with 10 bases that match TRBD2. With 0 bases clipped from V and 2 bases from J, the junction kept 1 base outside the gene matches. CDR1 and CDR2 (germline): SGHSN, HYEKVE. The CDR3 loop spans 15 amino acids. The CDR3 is CASSLGLGVQNTLYF. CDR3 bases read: TGTGCCAGCTCTCTCGGACTGGGGGTTCAAAACACCTTGTAC.

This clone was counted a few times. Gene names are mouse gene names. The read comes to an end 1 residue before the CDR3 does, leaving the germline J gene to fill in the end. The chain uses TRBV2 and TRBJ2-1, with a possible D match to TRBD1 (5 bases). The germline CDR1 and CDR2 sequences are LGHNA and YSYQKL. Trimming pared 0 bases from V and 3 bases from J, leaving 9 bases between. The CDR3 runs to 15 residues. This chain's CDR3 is CASSQDADSYAEQFF. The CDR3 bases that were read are TGTGCCAGCAGCCAAGACGCCGACAGCTATGCTGAGCAGTTC.

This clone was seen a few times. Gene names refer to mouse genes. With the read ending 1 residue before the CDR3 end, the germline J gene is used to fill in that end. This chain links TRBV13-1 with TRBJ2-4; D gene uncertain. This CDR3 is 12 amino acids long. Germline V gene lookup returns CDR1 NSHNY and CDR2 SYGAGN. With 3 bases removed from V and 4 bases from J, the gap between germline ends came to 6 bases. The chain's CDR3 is CASSAAENTLYF. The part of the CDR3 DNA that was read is TGTGCCAGCAGTGCGGCAGAAAACACCTTGTAC.

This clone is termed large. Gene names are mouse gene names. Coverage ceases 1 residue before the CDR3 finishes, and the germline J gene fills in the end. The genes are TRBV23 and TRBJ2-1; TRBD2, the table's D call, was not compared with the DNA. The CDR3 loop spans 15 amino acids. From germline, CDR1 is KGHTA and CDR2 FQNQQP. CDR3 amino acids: CSSSRDWGNYAEQFF. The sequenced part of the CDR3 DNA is TGCTCCAGCAGCCGGGACTGGGGGAACTATGCTGAGCAGTTC.

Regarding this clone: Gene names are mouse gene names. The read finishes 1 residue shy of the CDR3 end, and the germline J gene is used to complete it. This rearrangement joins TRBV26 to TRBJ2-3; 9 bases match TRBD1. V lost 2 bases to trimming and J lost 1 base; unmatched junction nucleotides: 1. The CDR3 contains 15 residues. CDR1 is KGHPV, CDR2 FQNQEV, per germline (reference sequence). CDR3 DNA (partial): TGTGCCAGCAGTCTGGGGGACAGGGGTGCAGAAACGCTGTAT. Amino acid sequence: CASSLGDRGAETLY. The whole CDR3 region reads CASSLGDRGAETLYF.

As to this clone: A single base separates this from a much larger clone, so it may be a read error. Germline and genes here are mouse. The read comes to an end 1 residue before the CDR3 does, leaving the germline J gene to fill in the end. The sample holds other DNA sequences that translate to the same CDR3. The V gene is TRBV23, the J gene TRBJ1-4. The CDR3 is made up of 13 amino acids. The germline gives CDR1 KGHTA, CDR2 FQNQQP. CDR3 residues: CSSSQSGDERLFF. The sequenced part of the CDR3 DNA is TGCTCCAGCAGTCAATCGGGAGACGAAAGATTATTT.

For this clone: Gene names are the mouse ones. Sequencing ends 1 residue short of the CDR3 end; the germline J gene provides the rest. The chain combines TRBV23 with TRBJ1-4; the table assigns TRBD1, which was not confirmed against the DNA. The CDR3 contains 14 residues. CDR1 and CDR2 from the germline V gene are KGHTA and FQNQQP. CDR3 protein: CSSSTGSSNERLFF. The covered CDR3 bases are TGCTCCAGCAGCACAGGATCTTCCAACGAAAGATTATTT.

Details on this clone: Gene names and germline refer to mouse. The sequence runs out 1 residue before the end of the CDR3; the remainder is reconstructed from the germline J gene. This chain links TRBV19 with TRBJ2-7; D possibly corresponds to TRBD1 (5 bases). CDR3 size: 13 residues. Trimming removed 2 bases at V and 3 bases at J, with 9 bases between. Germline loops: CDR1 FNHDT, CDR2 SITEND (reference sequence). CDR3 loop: CASSMDKIYEQYF. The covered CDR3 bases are TGTGCCAGCAGTATGGACAAAATCTATGAACAGTAC.

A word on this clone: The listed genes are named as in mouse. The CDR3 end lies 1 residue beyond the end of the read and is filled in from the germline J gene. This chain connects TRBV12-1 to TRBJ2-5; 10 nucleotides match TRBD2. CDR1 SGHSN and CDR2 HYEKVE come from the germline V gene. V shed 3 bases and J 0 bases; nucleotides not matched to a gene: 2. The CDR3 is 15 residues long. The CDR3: CASSGLGANQDTQYF. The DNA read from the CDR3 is TGTGCCAGCTCTGGACTGGGGGCTAACCAAGACACCCAGTAC.

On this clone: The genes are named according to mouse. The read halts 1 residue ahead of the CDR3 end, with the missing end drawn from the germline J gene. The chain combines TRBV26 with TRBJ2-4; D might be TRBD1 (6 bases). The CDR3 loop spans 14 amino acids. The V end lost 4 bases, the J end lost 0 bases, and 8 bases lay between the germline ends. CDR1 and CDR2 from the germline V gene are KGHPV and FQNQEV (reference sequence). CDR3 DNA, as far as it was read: TGTGCCAGCAGTCAGGACAGTAGTCAAAACACCTTGTAC. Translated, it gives CASSQDSSQNTLY. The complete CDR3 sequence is CASSQDSSQNTLYF.

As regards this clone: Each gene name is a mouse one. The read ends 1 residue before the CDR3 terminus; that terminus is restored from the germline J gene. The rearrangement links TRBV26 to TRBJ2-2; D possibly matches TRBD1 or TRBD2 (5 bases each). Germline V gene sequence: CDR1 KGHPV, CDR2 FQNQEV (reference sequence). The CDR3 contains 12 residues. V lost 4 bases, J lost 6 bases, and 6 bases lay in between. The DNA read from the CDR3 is TGTGCCAGCAGTCCGGGGCCCGGGCAGCTCTAC. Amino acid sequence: CASSPGPGQLY. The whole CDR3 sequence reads CASSPGPGQLYF.

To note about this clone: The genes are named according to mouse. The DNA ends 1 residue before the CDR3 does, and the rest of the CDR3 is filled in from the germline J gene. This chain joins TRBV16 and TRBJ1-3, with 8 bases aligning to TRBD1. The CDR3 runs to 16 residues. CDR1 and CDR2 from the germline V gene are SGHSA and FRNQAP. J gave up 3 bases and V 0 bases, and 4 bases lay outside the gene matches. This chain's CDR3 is CASSLDPRGLGNTLYF. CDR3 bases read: TGTGCAAGCAGCTTAGATCCCAGGGGGCTTGGAAATACGCTCTAT. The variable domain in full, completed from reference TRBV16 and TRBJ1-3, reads NAGVIQTPRHKVTGKGQEATLWCEPISGHSAVFWYRQTIVQGLEFLTYFRNQAPIDDSGMPKERFSAQMPNQSHSTLKIQSTQPQDSAVYLCASSLDPRGLGNTLYFGEGSRLIVV.

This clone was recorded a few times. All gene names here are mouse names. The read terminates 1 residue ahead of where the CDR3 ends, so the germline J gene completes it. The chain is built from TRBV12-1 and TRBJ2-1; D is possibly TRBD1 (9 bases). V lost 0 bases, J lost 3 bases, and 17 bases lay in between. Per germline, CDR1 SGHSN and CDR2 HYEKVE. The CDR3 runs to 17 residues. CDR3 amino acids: CASSLDRGGAGYAEQFF. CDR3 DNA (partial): TGTGCCAGCTCTCTCGACAGGGGGGGCGCCGGCTATGCTGAGCAGTTC.